This TCR beta chain was obtained from a study of glioma-infiltrating T cells after dendritic cell vaccination. Clones were read by immunoSEQ multiplex PCR, and TCRdb kept only the in-frame ones, dropping some. Among fewer than 90,000 clones listed, around four fifths were seen once. Time point given: after dendritic cell vaccination, including at tumor progression/relapse. Sequences were derived from blood, sampled after dendritic cell vaccination. The receptor comes from a human donor with glioblastoma.

CDR3 protein: CASSSSGGNNEQFF. The CDR3 DNA sequence: TGTGCCAGCAGCTCTAGCGGGGGGAACAATGAGCAGTTCTTC. The rearrangement links TRBV7-3 to TRBJ2-1; 11 nucleotides align to TRBD2. Germline V gene lookup returns CDR1 SGHTA and CDR2 FQGTGA. CDR3 length equals 14 residues. J was trimmed by 5 bases and V by 4 bases; bases with no gene match: 1.